Listed below are T cell receptor beta chains from one sample, sequenced in a study of blood T cells in healthy people across ages. TCRdb processed the 5' RACE reads anew with MiXCR; each CDR3 protein has one entry. This table has about a million distinct CDR3 sequences, roughly 50% appearing once. The sequenced sample was blood. These receptors were obtained from a man aged 25 to 45 in good health. CDR3s include the opening cysteine and the closing phenylalanine or tryptophan. The D gene is left open where the match is weak. Clone size is not always given. Where it is, it says once, few, many or a class for expanded clones.

len: 15; d_gene: TRBD1; v_gene: TRBV14; abundance: few; j_gene: TRBJ1-2; CDR3aa: CASSQRTGTNYGYTF; CDR3nt: TGTGCCAGCAGCCAAAGGACAGGGACGAACTATGGCTACACCTTC
len: 13; d_gene: NA; v_gene: TRBV11-2; abundance: few; j_gene: TRBJ2-5; CDR3aa: CASSSEGGETQYF; CDR3nt: TGTGCCAGCAGCTCAGAGGGGGGGGAGACCCAGTACTTC
len: 12; d_gene: TRBD1; v_gene: TRBV19; abundance: NA; j_gene: TRBJ2-3; CDR3aa: CASDRGRDTQYF; CDR3nt: TGTGCCAGCGACAGGGGACGGGATACGCAGTATTTT
len: 15; d_gene: TRBD2; v_gene: TRBV27; abundance: NA; j_gene: TRBJ2-5; CDR3aa: CASSLQRGSGETQYF; CDR3nt: TGTGCCAGCAGTTTACAGCGGGGTTCAGGAGAGACCCAGTACTTC
len: 14; d_gene: NA; v_gene: TRBV6-1; abundance: NA; j_gene: TRBJ1-4; CDR3aa: CASSEADLNEKLFF; CDR3nt: TGTGCCAGCAGTGAGGCAGACTTGAATGAAAAACTGTTTTTT
len: 13; d_gene: NA; v_gene: TRBV7-3; abundance: few; j_gene: TRBJ2-1; CDR3aa: CASSYPTAGRQFF; CDR3nt: TGTGCCAGCAGCTATCCAACGGCAGGTCGGCAGTTCTTC
len: 11; d_gene: NA; v_gene: TRBV29-1; abundance: NA; j_gene: TRBJ1-2; CDR3aa: CSGGAEYGYTF; CDR3nt: TGCAGCGGAGGGGCCGAGTATGGCTACACCTTC
len: 15; d_gene: TRBD2; v_gene: TRBV29-1; abundance: NA; j_gene: TRBJ2-7; CDR3aa: CSAPLAGELFNEQYF; CDR3nt: TGCAGCGCTCCACTAGCGGGGGAGCTATTCAATGAGCAGTACTTC
len: 16; d_gene: TRBD2; v_gene: TRBV9; abundance: NA; j_gene: TRBJ2-3; CDR3aa: CASSEGTSGGVYTQYF; CDR3nt: TGTGCCAGCAGCGAGGGGACTAGCGGGGGGGTATATACGCAGTATTTT
len: 15; d_gene: TRBD1; v_gene: TRBV5-1; abundance: NA; j_gene: TRBJ2-7; CDR3aa: CASSESGTGDYEQYF; CDR3nt: TGCGCCAGCAGCGAATCCGGGACAGGGGACTACGAGCAGTACTTC
len: 14; d_gene: NA; v_gene: TRBV12-3/TRBV12-4; abundance: many; j_gene: TRBJ2-1; CDR3aa: CASSLGTGLNEQFF; CDR3nt: TGTGCCAGCAGTTTGGGGACCGGGTTGAATGAGCAGTTCTTC
len: 14; d_gene: TRBD1; v_gene: TRBV7-2; abundance: few; j_gene: TRBJ1-1; CDR3aa: CASTPVGPTGEAFF; CDR3nt: TGTGCCAGCACCCCCGTTGGCCCGACAGGGGAAGCTTTCTTT
len: 14; d_gene: TRBD1; v_gene: TRBV20-1; abundance: NA; j_gene: TRBJ2-7; CDR3aa: CSARRTQGSGEQYF; CDR3nt: TGCAGTGCTAGACGGACACAGGGGAGCGGCGAGCAGTACTTC
len: 14; d_gene: TRBD2; v_gene: TRBV20-1; abundance: NA; j_gene: TRBJ2-7; CDR3aa: CSAGKTSSYNEQYF; CDR3nt: TGCAGTGCTGGGAAGACTAGCTCCTACAATGAGCAGTACTTC
len: 13; d_gene: NA; v_gene: TRBV20-1; abundance: NA; j_gene: TRBJ2-7; CDR3aa: CSARPTGTYEQYF; CDR3nt: TGCAGTGCTAGGCCGACAGGAACCTACGAGCAGTACTTC
len: 18; d_gene: NA; v_gene: TRBV30; abundance: NA; j_gene: TRBJ1-5; CDR3aa: CAWSVEGDAQFLQQPQHF; CDR3nt: TGTGCCTGGAGTGTGGAAGGGGACGCTCAATTCCTCCAACAGCCCCAGCATTTT
len: 13; d_gene: NA; v_gene: TRBV29-1; abundance: NA; j_gene: TRBJ2-1; CDR3aa: CSFVTSSHNEQFF; CDR3nt: TGCAGCTTCGTGACCAGCTCCCACAATGAGCAGTTCTTC
len: 12; d_gene: NA; v_gene: TRBV6-6; abundance: NA; j_gene: TRBJ2-1; CDR3aa: CASKTGYNEQFF; CDR3nt: TGTGCCAGCAAAACGGGATACAATGAGCAGTTCTTC
len: 14; d_gene: TRBD2; v_gene: TRBV10-3; abundance: NA; j_gene: TRBJ2-1; CDR3aa: CAIKKREPYNEQFF; CDR3nt: TGTGCCATCAAGAAGCGGGAGCCCTACAATGAGCAGTTCTTC